One and the same sample provided the 27 T cell receptor beta chains below, sequenced in a study of T cells in Graves' hyperthyroidism and ophthalmopathy (dated by TCRdb to the late 2010s). Libraries were prepared through multiplex PCR. Sequencing relied on an Illumina HiSeq 2000. Amplification of TCR beta CDR3 regions was carried out from RNA transcripts. For the first round of RT-PCR on the TCR CDR3, the HTBI primer set was used together with the Qiagen OneStep RT-PCR kit. TCRdb redid the processing of the public reads, applying fastp at Q25 and MiXCR, and retained in-frame beta chains. Rows with one shared CDR3 protein collapse into an entry with the most common genes and DNA. The sample table shows roughly 300,000 distinct CDR3 sequences, and roughly 13% are seen once. Of the sample, about 22% is held by the ten largest clones. Input material: blood. The source of these receptors is a woman aged 25 to 45 with Graves' hyperthyroidism.

The chain employs TRBV19 and TRBJ2-1, with no clear D. The CDR3 covers 12 residues. The germline V gene encodes CDR1 LNHDA and CDR2 SQIVND (reference sequence). Trimming stripped 8 bases from V and 12 bases from J, with 17 bases between. CDR3 in DNA: TGTGCCAGTCATGCCAGCCCCGGGCGGCAGTTCTTC. This gives the protein CASHASPGRQFF.

This clonotype was picked up a small number of times. This rearrangement joins TRBV20-1 to TRBJ2-5, with D uncertain. The V and J ends lost 7 bases and 3 bases respectively, with 12 bases between them. CDR3 size: 12 residues. The germline CDR1 and CDR2 sequences are DFQATT and SNEGSKA (reference sequence). The CDR3 loop reads CSVRPSEETQYF. In DNA form, the CDR3 reads TGCAGTGTTCGACCCAGTGAAGAGACCCAGTACTTC.

This clonotype was picked up many times. No DNA is shown, since the ends of the CDR3 on it are uncertain; the CDR3 is the one TCRdb lists. The rearrangement uses TRBV20-1 and TRBJ2-2; TRBD2 reflects the table's D call only, with no check against the DNA. The CDR3 extends over 14 residues, inclusive of both ends. CDR1 and CDR2 from the germline V gene are DFQATT and SNEGSKA (reference sequence). The CDR3 loop is CSARASLRAGELFF.

This clonotype has a count of ten or more. The genes are TRBV28 and TRBJ1-5; D perhaps matches TRBD1 (5 bases). This CDR3 contains 17 residues. V lost 2 bases to trimming and J lost 7 bases, with 21 bases between them. CDR1 is MDHEN and CDR2 is SYDVKM in the germline V gene. Here the CDR3 reads CASSLTHGGIRGQPQHF. In DNA form, the CDR3 reads TGTGCCAGCAGTTTAACCCACGGGGGGATACGGGGACAGCCCCAGCATTTT.

There are a few counts of this clonotype. This chain connects TRBV20-1 to TRBJ2-5; 9 nucleotides align to TRBD2. CDR1 is DFQATT, CDR2 SNEGSKA, per germline (reference sequence). The ends lost 3 bases at V and 6 bases at J; junction bases unmatched: 8. The CDR3 length is 14 residues. The DNA for the CDR3 is TGCAGTGCTAGGAGCTCTAGCGGGATACAGACCCAGTACTTC. It yields the protein CSARSSSGIQTQYF.

This clonotype was observed a few times. The V call is TRBV19, the J call TRBJ2-5, with unresolved D. The CDR3 consists of 14 residues. V dropped 3 bases and J dropped 0 bases, with 8 bases sitting between them. CDR1 and CDR2 (germline): LNHDA, SQIVND (reference sequence). CDR3 region: CASSISGYQETQYF. In DNA form, the CDR3 reads TGTGCCAGTAGTATCAGTGGGTACCAAGAGACCCAGTACTTC.

This clonotype was detected a few times. The chain couples TRBV4-1 to TRBJ1-4, with TRBD1 identical over 7 bases. In germline, CDR1 is MGHRA, CDR2 YSYEKL. This CDR3 has 15 amino acids. V was pared by 7 bases and J by 4 bases, with 9 bases of the junction left unmatched. Here the CDR3 DNA reads TGCGCCAGCACCCTTCCGGGACAGCATAATGAAAAACTGTTTTTT. Encoded protein: CASTLPGQHNEKLFF.

Only a few counts were recorded for this clonotype. The V call is TRBV4-1, the J call TRBJ1-4; 7 bases line up with TRBD1. Germline CDR1 is MGHRA and CDR2 is YSYEKL. V shed 3 bases and J 7 bases; nucleotides not matched to a gene: 8. This CDR3 spans 15 amino acids. The CDR3 reads CASSQGDSSGEKLFF. The CDR3 bases are TGCGCCAGCAGCCAGGGGGACAGTTCGGGTGAAAAACTGTTTTTT.

This clonotype has a count of ten or more. V is TRBV11-2 and J is TRBJ1-2; D possibly corresponds to TRBD1 (6 bases). The length of the CDR3 is 14 residues. Trimming took 5 bases from V and 2 from J, leaving 12 bases between them. Germline values: CDR1 SGHAT, CDR2 FQNNGV. The CDR3 here is CASSPGTGNYGYTF. The DNA of the CDR3 is TGTGCCAGCAGCCCCGGAACAGGGAACTATGGCTACACCTTC.

This chain joins TRBV5-1 and TRBJ2-2; 7 bases match TRBD1. Trimming removed 1 base from V and 6 bases from J; junction bases left unmatched: 6. Germline CDR1 SGHRS, CDR2 YFSETQ. The length of the CDR3 is 15 residues. The CDR3 bases are TGCGCCAGCAGCTTGACACAGGGGTCGGCCGGGGAGCTGTTTTTT. It yields the protein CASSLTQGSAGELFF.

The chain employs TRBV9 and TRBJ2-6; 7 bases agree with TRBD2. The J segment lost 0 bases and the V segment lost 5 bases, leaving 2 bases of the junction unmatched. Germline V CDR1 and CDR2: SGDLS, YYNGEE. This CDR3 is built from 15 residues. The CDR3: CASRGGTSGANVLTF. The CDR3 DNA follows: TGTGCCAGCAGGGGAGGGACCTCTGGGGCCAACGTCCTGACTTTC.

The chain is built from TRBV19 and TRBJ2-7, with D unclear. The V end lost 2 bases, the J end lost 3 bases, and 8 bases lay between the germline ends. This CDR3 has 13 amino acids. Germline-derived CDR1 and CDR2 are LNHDA and SQIVND (reference sequence). For the CDR3, the DNA is TGTGCCAGTAGTATAACAGAGAACTACGAGCAGTACTTC. This sequence encodes CASSITENYEQYF.

The table lists this clonotype with many counts. The CDR3 bases are TGTGCCAGCAGTACCACTAGCGGGAGACCCGGGGAGCTGTTTTTT. Residues: CASSTTSGRPGELFF. The chain has TRBV12-3 or TRBV12-4 and TRBJ2-2; TRBD2 matches at 11 bases. The CDR3 is 15 residues long. V lost 5 bases, J lost 6 bases, and 5 bases stayed unmatched.

This clonotype was detected a few times. The gene calls are TRBV28 and TRBJ2-3, with 7 bases aligning to TRBD2. Trimming removed 8 bases from V and 4 bases from J; junction bases left unmatched: 9. The CDR3 loop spans 14 amino acids. CDR1 is MDHEN, CDR2 SYDVKM, per germline. DNA for the CDR3: TGTGCCAGCTTGGCGGGAGCGGTCGCAGATACGCAGTATTTT. Protein product: CASLAGAVADTQYF.

This clonotype has a count of ten or more. The rearrangement uses TRBV28 and TRBJ1-5, with no clear D. The CDR3 extends over 12 amino acids. Looked up from germline, CDR1 is MDHEN and CDR2 is SYDVKM. The V gene lost 5 bases and the J gene lost 11 bases, with 13 bases spanning the gap. The CDR3 sequence: CASSRLPGTQHF. The CDR3 DNA follows: TGTGCCAGCAGTAGGCTTCCGGGTACCCAGCATTTT.

This rearrangement joins TRBV7-2 to TRBJ2-5; D perhaps matches TRBD2 (6 bases). The germline CDR1 and CDR2 sequences are SGHTA and FQGNSA. CDR3 length equals 16 residues. Trimming stripped 9 bases from V and 3 bases from J, with 23 bases between. The CDR3 sequence: CASERGSAGAKETQYF. Here the CDR3 DNA reads TGTGCCAGTGAACGGGGCTCAGCGGGTGCTAAAGAGACCCAGTACTTC.

J is TRBJ2-3 and V is TRBV10-3; D is uncertain. The length of the CDR3 is 11 residues. V lost 6 bases and J 3 bases, leaving 4 bases between the germline ends. The germline V gene has CDR1 ENHRY and CDR2 SYGVKD. The CDR3 loop reads CAIRKTDTQYF. CDR3 sequence (DNA): TGTGCCATCAGGAAGACAGATACGCAGTATTTT.

This clonotype was recorded many times. V gene TRBV20-1 combines with J gene TRBJ2-1; 11 nucleotides line up with TRBD2. The V and J ends lost 6 bases and 1 base, in that order; junction bases with no gene match: 8. CDR1 and CDR2 (germline): DFQATT, SNEGSKA (reference sequence). The CDR3 is 16 amino acids. CDR3 amino acids: CSAEKGLAASYNEQFF. The DNA for the CDR3 is TGCAGTGCCGAAAAGGGACTAGCGGCGTCCTACAATGAGCAGTTCTTC.

A few counts support this clonotype. CDR3 DNA sequence: TGCGCCAGCAGCTTGGGGCGGGACAGGGGGCTTTACACTTACAATGAGCAGTTCTTC. Residues: CASSLGRDRGLYTYNEQFF. J is TRBJ2-1 and V is TRBV5-1, with 12 bases that match TRBD1. Germline CDR1 is SGHRS and CDR2 is YFSETQ. After removal of 0 bases from V and 4 bases from J, the junction contained 11 bases not matched to a gene. The CDR3 totals 19 residues.

This clonotype was recorded many times. This chain uses TRBV28 with TRBJ1-1, with TRBD1 as a possible D gene (5 bases). V was cut by 5 bases and J by 1 base, with 14 bases left in between. The CDR3 is 15 residues long. From germline, CDR1 is MDHEN and CDR2 SYDVKM. The CDR3: CASSGGGQENTEAFF. The CDR3 DNA sequence: TGTGCCAGCAGTGGGGGAGGGCAGGAGAACACTGAAGCTTTCTTT.

The table lists this clonotype with many counts. The chain joins TRBV2 to TRBJ1-2, with 11 bases lining up with TRBD1. The CDR3 consists of 14 residues. Trimming took 8 bases from V and 8 from J; bases not matched to a gene: 10. Germline CDR1 is SNHLY and CDR2 is FYNNEI. The CDR3: CASSPGQGAKGYTF. CDR3 nucleotides: TGTGCCAGCTCCCCTGGACAGGGGGCTAAAGGCTACACCTTC. Supplemented by reference TRBV2 and TRBJ1-2, the full variable domain reads EPEVTQTPSHQVTQMGQEVILRCVPISNHLYFYWYRQILGQKVEFLVSFYNNEISEKSEIFDDQFSVERPDGSNFTLKIRSTKLEDSAMYFCASSPGQGAKGYTFGSGTRLTVV.

In this sample, this clonotype turned up many times. The chain employs TRBV30 and TRBJ1-2; unclear D gene. The CDR3 has 13 residues. Trimming left V 1 base short and J 7 bases short, with 13 bases between. Germline V gives CDR1 GTSNPN, CDR2 SVGIG (reference sequence). CDR3 nucleotides: TGTGCCTGGAGTGACCAGCCACAAACTGGCTACACCTTC. Its translation is CAWSDQPQTGYTF.

This clonotype was observed at least ten times. The rearrangement uses TRBV2 and TRBJ1-1; D not certain. Germline V lookup: CDR1 SNHLY, CDR2 FYNNEI. V was clipped by 7 bases and J by 0 bases, with 9 bases between them. The CDR3 sequence is 13 residues long. The CDR3 DNA reads as TGTGCCAGCAACGGCAACCTGAACACTGAAGCTTTCTTT. Translation gives CASNGNLNTEAFF. Combining the CDR3 with reference TRBV2 and TRBJ1-1 gives the whole variable domain EPEVTQTPSHQVTQMGQEVILRCVPISNHLYFYWYRQILGQKVEFLVSFYNNEISEKSEIFDDQFSVERPDGSNFTLKIRSTKLEDSAMYFCASNGNLNTEAFFGQGTRLTVV.

Of note for this clonotype: At one boundary the junction diverges from the germline segment, which might be a read error. V usage is TRBV29-1 and J usage is TRBJ1-3; D gene unclear. The CDR3 consists of 13 residues. In germline, CDR1 is SQVTM, CDR2 ANQGSEA. CDR3 amino acids: CGVVTASRNTIYF. The CDR3 DNA reads as TGCGGCGTTGTTACCGCCTCGCGGAACACCATATATTTT. The variable domain in full, with the rest retrieved from reference TRBV29-1 and TRBJ1-3, is SAVISQKPSRDICQRGTSLTIQCQVDSQVTMMFWYRQQPGQSLTLIATANQGSEATYESGFVIDKFPISRPNLTFSTLTVSNMSPEDSSIYLCGVVTASRNTIYFGEGSWLTVV.

The DNA of the CDR3 is TGTGCCAGCAAGGGGACAGGGAGGGGAAATTCACCCCTCCACTTT. Residues: CASKGTGRGNSPLHF. The chain uses TRBV27 and TRBJ1-6; the match to TRBD1 covers 9 bases. CDR3 length equals 15 residues. V trimming: 7 bases; J trimming: 7 bases; junction bases outside the gene matches: 8. Per the germline V gene, CDR1 is MNHEY and CDR2 is SMNVEV (reference sequence).

The rearrangement links TRBV6-6 to TRBJ1-3; a possible D gene is TRBD1 (6 bases). V shed 1 base and J shed 0 bases, with 10 bases lying between them. The CDR3 has 16 residues. Germline V CDR1 and CDR2: MNHNY, SVGAGI (reference sequence). CDR3 DNA: TGTGCCAGCAGTTACTGGGACACCGGCTCTGGAAACACCATATATTTT. Its translation is CASSYWDTGSGNTIYF.

In this sample, this clonotype turned up many times. The chain is built from TRBV29-1 and TRBJ2-7; 12 bases match TRBD2. Germline CDR1 is SQVTM and CDR2 is ANQGSEA. The CDR3 is made up of 13 amino acids. V gave up 4 bases and J gave up 7 bases; unmatched junction bases: 5. This CDR3 reads CSVGLAGVGEQYF. The CDR3 coding sequence is TGCAGCGTTGGACTAGCGGGAGTGGGTGAGCAGTACTTC.